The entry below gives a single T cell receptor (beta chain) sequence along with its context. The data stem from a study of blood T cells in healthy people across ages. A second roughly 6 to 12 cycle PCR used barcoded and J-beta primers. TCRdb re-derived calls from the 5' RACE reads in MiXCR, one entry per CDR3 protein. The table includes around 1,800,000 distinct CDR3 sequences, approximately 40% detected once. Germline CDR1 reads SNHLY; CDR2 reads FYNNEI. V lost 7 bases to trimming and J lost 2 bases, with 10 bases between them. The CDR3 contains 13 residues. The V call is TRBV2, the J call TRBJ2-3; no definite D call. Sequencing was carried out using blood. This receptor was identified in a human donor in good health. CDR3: CASTGLLTDTQYF. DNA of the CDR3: TGTGCCAGCACAGGTCTCCTCACAGATACGCAGTATTTT. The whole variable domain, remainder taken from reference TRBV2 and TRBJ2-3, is EPEVTQTPSHQVTQMGQEVILRCVPISNHLYFYWYRQILGQKVEFLVSFYNNEISEKSEIFDDQFSVERPDGSNFTLKIRSTKLEDSAMYFCASTGLLTDTQYFGPGTRLTVL.